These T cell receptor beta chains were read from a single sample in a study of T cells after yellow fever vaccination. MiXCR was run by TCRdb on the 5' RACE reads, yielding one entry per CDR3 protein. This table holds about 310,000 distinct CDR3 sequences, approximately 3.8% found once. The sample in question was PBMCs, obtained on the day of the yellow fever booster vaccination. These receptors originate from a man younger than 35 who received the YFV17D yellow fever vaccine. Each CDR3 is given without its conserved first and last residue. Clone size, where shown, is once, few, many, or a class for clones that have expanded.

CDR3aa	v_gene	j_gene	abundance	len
SARKPYGYT	TRBV20-1	TRBJ1-2	many	9
ASSLSQTGNTIY	TRBV5-1	TRBJ1-3	few	12
ASSEQGGNGYT	TRBV7-2	TRBJ1-2	few	11
ASQTGGNEQF	TRBV12-5	TRBJ2-1	-	10
AISREDLTYEQY	TRBV10-3	TRBJ2-7	many	12
ASSQEVRSSYGYT	TRBV4-3	TRBJ1-2	few	13
ASSSRIPSGDEQF	TRBV7-9	TRBJ2-1	many	13
ASRPPERGSDTQY	TRBV5-4	TRBJ2-3	-	13
ASSLGGAMSNQPQH	TRBV7-9	TRBJ1-5	many	14
ASSPGGGLWDEQF	TRBV5-1	TRBJ2-1	many	13
ASSVAGSTNYGYT	TRBV9	TRBJ1-2	-	13